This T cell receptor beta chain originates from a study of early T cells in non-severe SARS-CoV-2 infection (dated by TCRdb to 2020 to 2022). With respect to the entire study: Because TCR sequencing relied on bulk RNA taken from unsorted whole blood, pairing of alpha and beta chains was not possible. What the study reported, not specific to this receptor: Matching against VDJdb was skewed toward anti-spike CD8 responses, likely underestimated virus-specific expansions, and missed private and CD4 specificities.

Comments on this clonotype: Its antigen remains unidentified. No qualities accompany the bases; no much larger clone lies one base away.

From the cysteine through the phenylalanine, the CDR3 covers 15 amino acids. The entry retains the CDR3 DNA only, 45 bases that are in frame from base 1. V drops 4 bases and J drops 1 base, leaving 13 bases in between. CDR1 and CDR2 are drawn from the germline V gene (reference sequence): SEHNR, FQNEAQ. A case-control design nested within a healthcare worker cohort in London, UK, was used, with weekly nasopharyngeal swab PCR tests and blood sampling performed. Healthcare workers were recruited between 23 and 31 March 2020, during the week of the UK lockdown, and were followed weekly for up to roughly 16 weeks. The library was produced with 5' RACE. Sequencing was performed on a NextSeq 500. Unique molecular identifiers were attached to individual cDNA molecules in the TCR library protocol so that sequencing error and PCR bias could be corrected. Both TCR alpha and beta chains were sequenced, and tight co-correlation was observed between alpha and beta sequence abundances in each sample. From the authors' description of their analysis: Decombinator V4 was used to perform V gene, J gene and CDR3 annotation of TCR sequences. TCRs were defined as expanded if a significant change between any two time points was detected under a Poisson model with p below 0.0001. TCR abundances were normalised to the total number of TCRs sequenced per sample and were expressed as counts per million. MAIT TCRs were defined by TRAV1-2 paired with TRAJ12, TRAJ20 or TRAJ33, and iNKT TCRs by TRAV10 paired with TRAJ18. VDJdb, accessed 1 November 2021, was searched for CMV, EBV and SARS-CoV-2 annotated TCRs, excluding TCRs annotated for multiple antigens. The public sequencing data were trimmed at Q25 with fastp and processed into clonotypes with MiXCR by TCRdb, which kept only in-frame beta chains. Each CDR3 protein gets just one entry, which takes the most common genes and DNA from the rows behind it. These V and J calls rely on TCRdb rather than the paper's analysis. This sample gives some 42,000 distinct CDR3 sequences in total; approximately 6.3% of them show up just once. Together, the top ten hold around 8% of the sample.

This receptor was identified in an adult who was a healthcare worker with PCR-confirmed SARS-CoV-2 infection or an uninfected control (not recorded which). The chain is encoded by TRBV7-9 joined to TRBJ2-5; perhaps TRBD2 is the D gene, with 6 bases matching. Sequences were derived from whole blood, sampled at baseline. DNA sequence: TGTGCCAGCAGCTACACATTCGGGGGCCAAGAGACCCAGTACTTC. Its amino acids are CASSYTFGGQETQYF.